This TCR beta chain came from a study of cytomegalovirus exposure and HLA in healthy donors. Study-wide findings and caveats: Later on, an analysis found that several of the most significant clusters appeared to be linked to common viral pathogens, which included parvovirus B19.

Trimming at V came to 3 bases and at J to 7 bases, leaving 6 bases not matched to a gene. This CDR3 comprises 15 residues. Germline V lookup: CDR1 SGHDT, CDR2 YYEEEE. Remarks on this clone: What it binds is unknown.

Nominal health characterized the donors when sampled, though unrecorded immune exposures were likely. With 60 Vbeta and 13 Jbeta primers, the PCR was carried out. Measured with immunoSEQ multiplex PCR; TCRdb has only the in-frame clones, and not every one. The sample totals around 37,000 clones. The specimen sequenced was PBMCs. This sequence originates from a human donor in good health. The chain recombines TRBV5-6 with TRBJ2-2; 10 bases match TRBD1. The CDR3, as DNA: TGTGCCAGCAGCTCGGGGACAGGGGCCGTCGGGGAGCTGTTTTTT. Translating it yields CASSSGTGAVGELFF.